The subject of this entry is one T cell receptor beta chain. The antigen is not known. Sequencing used immunoSEQ multiplex PCR; TCRdb keeps in-frame clones, though not all of them. The sample lists some 90,000 clones, approximately 91% occurring once. CDR1 and CDR2 (germline): LGHDT, YNNKEL (reference sequence). This CDR3 comprises 17 residues. The germline V and J ends were trimmed by 5 bases and 4 bases, with 21 bases remaining between them. This record comes from a study of T cell responses to AZD1222 COVID-19 vaccine. General observations from the study: Only a handful of AZD1222 recipients tested seropositive at baseline. Across the whole spike, CD4 TCRs peaked at regions 160-218 and 743-854. Females outnumbered males among donors, who were mostly white British; clonal diversity was possibly underestimated. Repertoires were obtained solely post-peak T cell response.

Specimen: peripheral blood, collected 28 days after the second AZD1222 dose. The chain uses TRBV3-1 (or the pseudogene TRBV3-2) and TRBJ2-4; D unresolved. The receptor's source is an adult who received the AZD1222 COVID-19 vaccine. The CDR3, as DNA: TGTGCCAGCAGCAACGTGCATCCCATTTGCAAAAAAAACATTCAGTACTTC. Translating gives CASSNVHPICKKNIQYF.